This TCR beta chain was observed in a study of STAT5B mutations in CD4+ large granular lymphocyte leukemia. Study observations and caveats: Compared with healthy controls (2/35), patient top clones favored TRBV06 (8/27).

Comment on this clone: What it recognizes is unknown.

Assay: immunoSEQ multiplex PCR; the TCRdb copy retains only in-frame clones and omits some. The sample holds 20,000 or so clones, 78% seen once. With V trimmed by 4 bases and J by 2 bases, 8 bases remained unmatched. Germline assignment: CDR1 SGHVS and CDR2 FQNEAQ. This CDR3 is built from 16 residues. Sequencing input: CD4+ T cells from blood buffy coats. This receptor was obtained from a human donor in good health. V gene TRBV7-8 combines with J gene TRBJ2-1, with TRBD1 matching over 7 bases. Written as DNA, the CDR3 is TGTGCCAGCAGCTCCAGGGGGAGTTTTACCTACAATGAGCAGTTCTTC. This translates into CASSSRGSFTYNEQFF.